This T cell receptor beta chain was found in a study of cytomegalovirus exposure and HLA in healthy donors. The PCR made use of 60 Vbeta and 13 Jbeta primers. Produced via immunoSEQ multiplex PCR; TCRdb's table is partial and in-frame only. The table records 100,000 to 150,000 clones, more than 15% of them present only once. Overall study findings and caveats: Prior analysis indicated that the majority of TCR beta V segments exhibited productivity approximately 87% or approximately 30% of the time. Most TCR sequences were uncommon, yet certain public TCRs appeared in many donors.

As for this clone: Its antigen is not identified.

Losses at the gene ends were 1 base for V and 1 base for J; bases not matched to a gene: 11. The CDR3 is 19 amino acids. Germline V CDR1 and CDR2: SGHRS, YFSETQ. The chain uses TRBV5-1 and TRBJ2-6; 7 bases align to TRBD2. Specimen: PBMCs. The receptor was isolated from a female donor in good health and CMV-seropositive. CDR3 in amino acids: CASSLRGGPELSGANVLTF. DNA for the CDR3: TGCGCCAGCAGCTTGAGGGGAGGGCCGGAGTTATCTGGGGCCAACGTCCTGACTTTC.